Following are 8 T cell receptor beta chains from one sample sequenced in a study of cytomegalovirus exposure and HLA in healthy donors (dated by TCRdb to 2016 to 2017). Libraries came from the immunoSEQ multiplex PCR assay. The table comes from immuneACCESS by way of TCRdb, which keeps in-frame sequences with V and J called. Part of the clones is missing from these tables; in studies checked, under half for an unresolved V gene and the rest for unknown reasons. Here the sample has 70,000 to 95,000 clones; roughly 93% occur a single time. Of the sample, 3.6% is held by the ten largest clones. The specimen was PBMCs. The origin of the receptors is a woman aged 25 to 39 in good health and CMV-seronegative.

The gene calls are TRBV2 and TRBJ2-3; TRBD2 aligns across 14 bases. The CDR3 length is 16 residues. Per the germline V gene, CDR1 is SNHLY and CDR2 is FYNNEI. V lost 11 bases and J lost 5; bases outside the gene matches: 12. The CDR3 DNA is TGTGCCTCTTCGAGGGGACTAGCGGGAGTCGTAGATACGCAGTATTTT. Translation gives CASSRGLAGVVDTQYF.

The rearrangement joins TRBV9 to TRBJ2-2, with D possibly matching TRBD1 (6 bases). V lost 0 bases to trimming and J lost 4 bases, with 7 bases between them. CDR3 length equals 14 residues. Germline V gives CDR1 SGDLS, CDR2 YYNGEE. This CDR3 reads CASSVVGGTGELFF. DNA for the CDR3: TGTGCCAGCAGCGTAGTAGGGGGCACCGGGGAGCTGTTTTTT. Full variable domain (remainder filled in from reference TRBV9 and TRBJ2-2): DSGVTQTPKHLITATGQRVTLRCSPRSGDLSVYWYQQSLDQGLQFLIQYYNGEERAKGNILERFSAQQFPDLHSELNLSSLELGDSALYFCASSVVGGTGELFFGEGSRLTVL.

This clone was seen just once. V gene TRBV2 combines with J gene TRBJ2-7, with 7 bases identical to TRBD1. Germline V lookup: CDR1 SNHLY, CDR2 FYNNEI. V shed 8 bases, J shed 9 bases, and the junction held 7 bases outside the gene matches. The CDR3 contains 11 residues. CDR3 sequence: CASLTGKAQYF. The DNA for the CDR3 is TGTGCCAGCCTGACAGGGAAGGCGCAGTACTTC.

This chain joins TRBV27 and TRBJ1-3; possibly TRBD1 for D (5 bases). The CDR3 length is 16 residues. Looked up from germline, CDR1 is MNHEY and CDR2 is SMNVEV (reference sequence). The V end lost 5 bases, the J end lost 2 bases, and 16 bases lay between the germline ends. In DNA, the CDR3 is TGTGCCAGCAGTCCGAAACCCAGGGTTACTGGAAACACCATATATTTT. Protein product: CASSPKPRVTGNTIYF.

The chain combines TRBV30 with TRBJ2-2; 11 bases fit TRBD2. The V and J ends lost 3 bases and 4 bases, in that order; junction bases with no gene match: 7. The CDR3 length is 16 residues. CDR1 is GTSNPN, CDR2 SVGIG, per germline (reference sequence). The CDR3 region is CAWRASGRWSTGELFF. CDR3 coding DNA: TGTGCCTGGAGAGCTAGCGGGAGGTGGAGCACCGGGGAGCTGTTTTTT.

The chain has TRBV6-6 and TRBJ1-3, with TRBD1 matching 7 bases. CDR1 and CDR2 (germline): MNHNY, SVGAGI (reference sequence). The CDR3 covers 14 residues. The J segment lost 2 bases and the V segment lost 6 bases, leaving 4 bases of the junction unmatched. This CDR3 reads CASRSTGAGNTIYF. CDR3 bases: TGTGCCAGCAGATCCACAGGGGCTGGAAACACCATATATTTT.

The CDR3 DNA follows: TGTGCCAGCTCACCACCTGGGCAGGGCAGCAATCAGCCCCAGCATTTT. This gives the protein CASSPPGQGSNQPQHF. The chain employs TRBV18 and TRBJ1-5, with D tentatively TRBD1 (5 bases). Trimming took off 0 bases at V and 1 base at J, with 10 bases between the two ends. The germline CDR1 and CDR2 sequences are KGHSH and LQKENI. This CDR3 contains 16 residues.

V and J are TRBV11-3 and TRBJ2-5; D is ambiguous. Gene TRBJ2-7 matches the end of the DNA better, so the J call may be wrong. Per the germline V gene, CDR1 is SGHNT and CDR2 is YENEEA. This CDR3 has 12 amino acids. CDR3 residues: CASSPNSYEQYF. The CDR3, as DNA: TGTGCCAGCAGCCCAAATTCCTACGAGCAGTACTTC.